The 26 T cell receptor beta chains given below trace back to one sample, sequenced in a study of cytomegalovirus exposure and HLA in healthy donors. PCR employed 60 Vbeta and 13 Jbeta primers. Some clones are missing from TCRdb's copy, which holds only in-frame ones; the method was immunoSEQ multiplex PCR. The sample includes some 120,000 clones, roughly 74% of them seen just once. The specimen sequenced was PBMCs. These receptors were collected from a woman aged 45-65 years in good health and CMV-seropositive.

This clone occurred a few times. The chain employs TRBV19 and TRBJ1-1; possibly TRBD1 for D (6 bases). The germline gives CDR1 LNHDA, CDR2 SQIVND (reference sequence). CDR3 length equals 13 residues. Trimming cost V 7 bases and J 4 bases, with 13 bases left between them. This CDR3 reads CASTIGQLTEAFF. In DNA form, the CDR3 reads TGTGCCAGTACCATCGGACAGCTCACTGAAGCTTTCTTT.

This sequence joins TRBV29-1 and TRBJ1-4, with TRBD1 as a possible D gene (5 bases). Deletions cut 5 bases from V and 5 bases from J, with 18 bases between. Germline CDR1 reads SQVTM; CDR2 reads ANQGSEA. The CDR3 covers 15 residues. CDR3 nucleotides: TGCAGCGTTCTAGGCGTTGACAGATCAAATGAAAAACTGTTTTTT. Translation gives CSVLGVDRSNEKLFF.

The chain is built from TRBV5-1 and TRBJ2-5; a weak D match, TRBD1 (5 bases). The J call is doubtful: the DNA matches TRBJ2-7 better. Germline loops: CDR1 SGHRS, CDR2 YFSETQ. CDR3 length: 14 amino acids. CDR3 sequence reads: CASSFSGLGYEQYF. The CDR3 DNA follows: TGCGCCAGCAGCTTCTCAGGGCTCGGCTACGAGCAGTACTTC.

The V and J genes are TRBV19 and TRBJ2-2; TRBD1 agrees at 7 bases. CDR3 length equals 14 residues. Germline V lookup: CDR1 LNHDA, CDR2 SQIVND (reference sequence). After removal of 11 bases from V and 0 bases from J, the junction contained 6 bases not matched to a gene. The CDR3 DNA is TGTGCCGGCCGGACAGGCGCGAACACCGGGGAGCTGTTTTTT. It is translated as CAGRTGANTGELFF.

J is TRBJ2-7 and V is TRBV29-1; TRBD2 aligns across 12 bases. The CDR3 extends over 13 amino acids. From germline, CDR1 is SQVTM and CDR2 ANQGSEA. V lost 5 bases to trimming and J lost 7 bases; unmatched junction nucleotides: 6. The CDR3 nucleotides are TGCAGCGTTCGGACTAGCGGGATGGGGGAGCAGTACTTC. Its translation is CSVRTSGMGEQYF.

The chain joins TRBV7-9 to TRBJ1-1, with 8 bases lining up with TRBD1. This CDR3 is built from 14 residues. The germline CDR1 and CDR2 sequences are SEHNR and FQNEAQ (reference sequence). With V trimmed by 2 bases and J by 1 base, 0 bases remained unmatched. The chain's CDR3 is CASSLQGANTEAFF. The CDR3 DNA reads TGTGCCAGCAGCTTACAGGGGGCGAACACTGAAGCTTTCTTT.

The table lists this clone with a count of one. This CDR3 is also generated by other DNA sequences in the sample. The genes are TRBV5-1 and TRBJ2-7; weak D call: TRBD1 (5 bases). With 0 bases removed from V and 3 bases from J, the gap between germline ends came to 13 bases. Germline V gene lookup returns CDR1 SGHRS and CDR2 YFSETQ. CDR3 size: 15 residues. The chain's CDR3 is CASSLGGDSHYEQYF. The CDR3 DNA sequence: TGCGCCAGCAGCTTGGGCGGAGACAGCCACTACGAGCAGTACTTC.

This clone was picked up one time. The chain joins TRBV5-6 to TRBJ2-7, with TRBD1 identical over 7 bases. The ends lost 2 bases at V and 9 bases at J; junction bases unmatched: 5. Germline V CDR1 and CDR2: SGHDT, YYEEEE. The CDR3 consists of 12 residues. For the CDR3, the DNA is TGTGCCAGCAGCTTCGGACAGGCCCCGCAGTACTTC. Amino acids: CASSFGQAPQYF.

The chain joins TRBV5-1 to TRBJ2-3; TRBD1 matches at 7 bases. CDR1 is SGHRS and CDR2 is YFSETQ in the germline V gene. V trimming: 4 bases; J trimming: 5 bases; junction bases outside the gene matches: 10. The CDR3 spans 15 residues. The CDR3 DNA reads TGCGCCAGCAGCCAAGGACAGGTCGGTGGAGATACGCAGTATTTT. Translated, it gives CASSQGQVGGDTQYF.

The CDR3, as DNA: TGTGCCAGTAGTATAAGGGGGTCGGGACTAGGTGAGACCCAGTACTTC. The encoded protein is CASSIRGSGLGETQYF. The chain joins TRBV19 to TRBJ2-5; 8 bases line up with TRBD2. Germline CDR1 and CDR2: LNHDA and SQIVND (reference sequence). The CDR3 runs to 16 residues. Trimming took 2 bases from V and 5 from J; bases not matched to a gene: 10. Drawing the rest from reference TRBV19 and TRBJ2-5, the complete variable domain is DGGITQSPKYLFRKEGQNVTLSCEQNLNHDAMYWYRQDPGQGLRLIYYSQIVNDFQKGDIAEGYSVSREKKESFPLTVTSAQKNPTAFYLCASSIRGSGLGETQYFGPGTRLLVL.

A few counts support this clone. V usage is TRBV5-1 and J usage is TRBJ1-1; 8 nucleotides match TRBD1. Germline V gene lookup returns CDR1 SGHRS and CDR2 YFSETQ. The CDR3 covers 13 residues. Trimming at V came to 5 bases and at J to 4 bases, leaving 4 bases not matched to a gene. CDR3: CASRTTGGTEAFF. CDR3 coding DNA: TGCGCCAGCAGAACAACAGGGGGCACTGAAGCTTTCTTT.

This clone appeared a single time. The chain uses TRBV6-5 and TRBJ1-2; possibly TRBD1 for D (6 bases). Trimming removed 5 bases from V and 4 bases from J, with 8 bases in between. This CDR3 is 12 amino acids long. Germline V gene data show CDR1 as MNHEY and CDR2 as SVGAGI. The CDR3 DNA is TGTGCCAGCAGTCGACAGGCCTATGGCTACACCTTC. Its protein product is CASSRQAYGYTF.

This chain connects TRBV7-6 to TRBJ2-2; no reliable D call. The CDR3 covers 14 residues. Germline V gene data show CDR1 as SGHVS and CDR2 as FNYEAQ. V was cut by 3 bases and J by 0 bases, with 5 bases left in between. The CDR3 here is CASSFLANTGELFF. The CDR3 nucleotides read TGTGCCAGCAGCTTCCTCGCGAACACCGGGGAGCTGTTTTTT.

There are a few counts of this clone. The chain has TRBV10-3 and TRBJ2-7; 7 bases fit TRBD2. From germline, CDR1 is ENHRY and CDR2 SYGVKD. Trimming cost V 2 bases and J 5 bases; bases outside gene matches: 9. The CDR3 consists of 15 residues. The DNA for the CDR3 is TGTGCCATCAGTGAGCGGGTAAGGCTAGCGGACGAGCAGTACTTC. Translating gives CAISERVRLADEQYF.

The rearrangement uses TRBV5-1 and TRBJ2-5, with TRBD1 as a possible D gene (6 bases). The length of the CDR3 is 14 residues. With 5 bases removed from V and 2 bases from J, the gap between germline ends came to 13 bases. Germline lookup yields CDR1 SGHRS and CDR2 YFSETQ. CDR3 DNA: TGCGCCAGCAGTCAAGGACAGAAACAAGAGACCCAGTACTTC. This translates into CASSQGQKQETQYF.

V and J are TRBV13 and TRBJ2-1, with 10 bases identical to TRBD2. Germline V gene data show CDR1 as PRHDT and CDR2 as FYEKMQ (reference sequence). With 3 bases clipped from V and 9 bases from J, the junction kept 17 bases outside the gene matches. This CDR3 comprises 18 residues. DNA of the CDR3: TGTGCCAGCAGCTTGGGGGTTAGCGGGGGGTCGCATATGAGTGAGCAGTTCTTC. Translating gives CASSLGVSGGSHMSEQFF.

This chain uses TRBV19 with TRBJ1-1; D perhaps matches TRBD1 (5 bases). Germline loops: CDR1 LNHDA, CDR2 SQIVND (reference sequence). The CDR3 totals 16 residues. V was cut by 3 bases and J by 0 bases, with 14 bases left in between. The CDR3 nucleotides read TGTGCCAGTAGTATGGGGCAGGGCGGGATGAACACTGAAGCTTTCTTT. Translating gives CASSMGQGGMNTEAFF.

The chain couples TRBV5-1 to TRBJ2-2, with TRBD1 as a possible D gene (5 bases). The germline gives CDR1 SGHRS, CDR2 YFSETQ. The germline V and J ends were trimmed by 2 bases and 7 bases, with 12 bases remaining between them. This CDR3 has 14 amino acids. The CDR3 region is CASSFQQGGGELFF. CDR3 in DNA: TGCGCCAGCAGCTTTCAGCAGGGCGGCGGGGAGCTGTTTTTT.

The CDR3 is CASRRWQGTDGYTF. In nucleotides, the CDR3 is TGCGCCAGCAGAAGGTGGCAGGGAACTGATGGCTACACCTTC. The rearrangement uses TRBV5-1 and TRBJ1-2; a possible D gene is TRBD1 (5 bases). The germline V gene encodes CDR1 SGHRS and CDR2 YFSETQ. The CDR3 consists of 14 residues. V gave up 5 bases and J gave up 6 bases, with 17 bases separating them.

This rearrangement joins TRBV6-5 to TRBJ1-3; D uncertain. This CDR3 region has 15 residues. Germline CDR1 and CDR2: MNHEY and SVGAGI. Trimming pared 7 bases from V and 0 bases from J, leaving 13 bases between. The CDR3 loop reads CASMGRPSSGNTIYF. The CDR3 region has the DNA TGTGCCAGCATGGGCCGTCCGAGCTCTGGAAACACCATATATTTT.

The chain has TRBV6-1 and TRBJ2-5; a weak D match, TRBD2 (5 bases). Germline V gene lookup returns CDR1 MNHNS and CDR2 SASEGT. V was cut by 4 bases and J by 11 bases, with 17 bases left in between. The CDR3 contains 13 residues. DNA of the CDR3: TGTGCCAGCAGTGGGGTGAGGGTTGGGGAGCAGTACTTC. It yields the protein CASSGVRVGEQYF.

This clone was recorded only once. The chain joins TRBV2 to TRBJ2-7; the D is unclear. The germline V gene encodes CDR1 SNHLY and CDR2 FYNNEI. The CDR3 has 14 amino acids. Trimming removed 10 bases at V and 0 bases at J, with 16 bases between. The CDR3 region is CATLREADSYEQYF. The CDR3 coding sequence is TGTGCCACCTTAAGAGAGGCGGACTCCTACGAGCAGTACTTC. The variable domain in full, with the rest retrieved from reference TRBV2 and TRBJ2-7, is EPEVTQTPSHQVTQMGQEVILRCVPISNHLYFYWYRQILGQKVEFLVSFYNNEISEKSEIFDDQFSVERPDGSNFTLKIRSTKLEDSAMYFCATLREADSYEQYFGPGTRLTVT.

The chain couples TRBV4-2 to TRBJ1-1; weak D call: TRBD1 (6 bases). Germline CDR1 LGHNA, CDR2 YNFKEQ. V lost 1 base and J 4 bases, leaving 13 bases between the germline ends. This CDR3 has 15 amino acids. Here the CDR3 reads CASSQATGVATEAFF. The DNA for the CDR3 is TGTGCCAGCAGCCAAGCGACAGGCGTAGCCACTGAAGCTTTCTTT.

The chain carries TRBV7-9 and TRBJ2-7; D might be TRBD2 (5 bases). CDR3 length: 15 amino acids. Per the germline V gene, CDR1 is SEHNR and CDR2 is FQNEAQ (reference sequence). V lost 1 base, J lost 1 base, and 11 bases lay in between. The CDR3 region is CASSLVGSSSYEQYF. CDR3 in DNA: TGTGCCAGCAGCTTAGTGGGGAGCTCATCCTACGAGCAGTACTTC.

This chain joins TRBV18 and TRBJ1-1; no clear D gene. CDR3 length equals 13 residues. CDR1 and CDR2 from the germline V gene are KGHSH and LQKENI. V gave up 1 base and J gave up 1 base, with 4 bases separating them. The CDR3 nucleotides read TGTGCCAGCTCACCACTCAAGAACACTGAAGCTTTCTTT. It translates to CASSPLKNTEAFF.

This clone was picked up one time. V gene TRBV7-2 combines with J gene TRBJ2-7; D remains ambiguous. The length of the CDR3 is 12 residues. Trimming stripped 1 base from V and 3 bases from J, with 4 bases between. The V gene's germline CDR1 is SGHTA and CDR2 FQGNSA. The CDR3: CASSLDFYEQYF. DNA for the CDR3: TGTGCCAGCAGCTTAGACTTCTACGAGCAGTACTTC.